This T cell receptor (beta chain) was retrieved from a study of cytomegalovirus exposure and HLA in healthy donors. Findings and limits, study-wide: Exclusion applied to some V segments, including TRBV6-2 and TRBV6-3, as they were indistinguishable. According to a later analysis, donors in an Asian-associated ancestry cluster reportedly had fewer N-insertions than the approximately 670-donor mean.

The PCR made use of 60 Vbeta and 13 Jbeta primers. Profiling relied on immunoSEQ multiplex PCR, and the TCRdb table lists in-frame clones only, not all of them. The sample lists about 120,000 clones; roughly 9.9% were seen once. This clone was counted between two and nine times. Its target is unknown. This sample includes further DNA sequences coding for the same CDR3. The CDR3 totals 15 residues. V shed 0 bases and J shed 6 bases, with 12 bases lying between them. Germline CDR1 MGHRA, CDR2 YSYEKL. The chain couples TRBV4-1 to TRBJ1-5, with D perhaps matching TRBD1 (6 bases). The material sequenced was PBMCs. This clonotype originated in a man between 25 and 39 years old in good health and CMV-seronegative. CDR3 in DNA: TGCGCCAGCAGCCAAGACAGGGGAAGGGGTCAGCCCCAGCATTTT. Translated, it gives CASSQDRGRGQPQHF.